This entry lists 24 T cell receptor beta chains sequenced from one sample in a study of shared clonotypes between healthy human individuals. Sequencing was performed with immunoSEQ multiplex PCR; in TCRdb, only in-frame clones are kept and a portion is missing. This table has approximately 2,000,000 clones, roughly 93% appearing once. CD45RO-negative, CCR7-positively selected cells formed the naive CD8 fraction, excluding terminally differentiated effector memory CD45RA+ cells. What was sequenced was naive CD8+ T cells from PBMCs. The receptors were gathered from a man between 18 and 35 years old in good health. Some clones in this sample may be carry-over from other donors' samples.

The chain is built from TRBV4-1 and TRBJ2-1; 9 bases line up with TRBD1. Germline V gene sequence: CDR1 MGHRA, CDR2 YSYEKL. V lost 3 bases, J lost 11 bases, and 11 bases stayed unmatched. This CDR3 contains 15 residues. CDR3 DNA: TGCGCCAGCAGCCACCTCACTCCGGGACAGGGCCAGCAGTTCTTC. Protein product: CASSHLTPGQGQQFF.

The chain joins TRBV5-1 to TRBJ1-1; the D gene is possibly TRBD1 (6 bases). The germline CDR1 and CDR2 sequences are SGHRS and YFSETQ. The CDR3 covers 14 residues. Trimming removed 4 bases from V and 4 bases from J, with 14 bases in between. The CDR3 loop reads CASSPTGAGTEAFF. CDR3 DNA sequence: TGCGCCAGCAGCCCGACGGGGGCGGGCACTGAAGCTTTCTTT.

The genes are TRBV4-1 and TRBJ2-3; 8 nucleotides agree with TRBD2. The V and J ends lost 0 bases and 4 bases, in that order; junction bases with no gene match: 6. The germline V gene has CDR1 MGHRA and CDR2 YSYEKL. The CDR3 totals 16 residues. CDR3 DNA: TGCGCCAGCAGCCAAGATATGCGGGAGGATGCAGATACGCAGTATTTT. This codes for CASSQDMREDADTQYF.

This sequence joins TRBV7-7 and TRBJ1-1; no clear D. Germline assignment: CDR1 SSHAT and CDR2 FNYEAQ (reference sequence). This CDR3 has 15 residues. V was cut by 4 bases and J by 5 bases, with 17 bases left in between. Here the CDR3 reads CASSSSPDGPTEAFF. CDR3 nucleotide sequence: TGTGCCAGCAGCTCGAGCCCCGACGGGCCTACTGAAGCTTTCTTT. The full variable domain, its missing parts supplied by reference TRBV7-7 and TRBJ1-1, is GAGVSQSPRYKVTKRGQDVTLRCDPISSHATLYWYQQALGQGPEFLTYFNYEAQPDKSGLPSDRFSAERPEGSISTLTIQRTEQRDSAMYRCASSSSPDGPTEAFFGQGTRLTVV.

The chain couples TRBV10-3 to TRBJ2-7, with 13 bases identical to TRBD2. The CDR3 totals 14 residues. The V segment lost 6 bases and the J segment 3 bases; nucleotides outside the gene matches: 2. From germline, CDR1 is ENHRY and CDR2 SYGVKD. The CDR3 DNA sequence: TGTGCCATCAGCTGGACTAGCGGGAGCTACGAGCAGTACTTC. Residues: CAISWTSGSYEQYF.

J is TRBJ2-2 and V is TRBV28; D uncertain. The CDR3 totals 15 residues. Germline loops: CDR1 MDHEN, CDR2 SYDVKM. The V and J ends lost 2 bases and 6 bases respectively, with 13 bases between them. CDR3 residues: CASSLTVAIAGELFF. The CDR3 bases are TGTGCCAGCAGTTTAACGGTTGCTATCGCCGGGGAGCTGTTTTTT.

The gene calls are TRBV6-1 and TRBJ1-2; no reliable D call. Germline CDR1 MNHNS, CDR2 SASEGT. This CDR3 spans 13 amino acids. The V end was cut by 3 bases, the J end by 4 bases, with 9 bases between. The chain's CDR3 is CASSDGPLYGYTF. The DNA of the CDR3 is TGTGCCAGCAGTGACGGACCGCTCTATGGCTACACCTTC.

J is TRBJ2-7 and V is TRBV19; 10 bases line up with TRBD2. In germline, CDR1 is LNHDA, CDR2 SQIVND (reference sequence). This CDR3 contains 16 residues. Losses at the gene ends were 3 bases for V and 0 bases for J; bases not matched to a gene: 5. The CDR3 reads CASSMGGLAASYEQYF. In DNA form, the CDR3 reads TGTGCCAGTAGTATGGGTGGACTAGCGGCCTCCTACGAGCAGTACTTC.

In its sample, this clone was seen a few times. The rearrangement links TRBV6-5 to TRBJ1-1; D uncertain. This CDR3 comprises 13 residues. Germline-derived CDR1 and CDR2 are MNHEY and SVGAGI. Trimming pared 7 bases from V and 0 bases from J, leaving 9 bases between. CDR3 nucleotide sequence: TGTGCCAGCAAGACCGGTATGAACACTGAAGCTTTCTTT. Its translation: CASKTGMNTEAFF.

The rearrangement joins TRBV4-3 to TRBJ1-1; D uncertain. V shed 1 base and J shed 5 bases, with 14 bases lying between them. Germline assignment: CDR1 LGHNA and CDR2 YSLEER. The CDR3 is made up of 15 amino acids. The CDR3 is CASSQASSGWTEAFF. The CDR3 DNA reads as TGCGCCAGCAGCCAAGCGTCGTCGGGGTGGACTGAAGCTTTCTTT.

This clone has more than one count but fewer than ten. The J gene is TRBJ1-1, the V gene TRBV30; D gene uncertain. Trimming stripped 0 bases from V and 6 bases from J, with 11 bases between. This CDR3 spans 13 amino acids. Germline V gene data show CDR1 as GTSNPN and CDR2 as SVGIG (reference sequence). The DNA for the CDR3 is TGTGCCTGGAGTGTAGATACGGGAGCTGAAGCTTTCTTT. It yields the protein CAWSVDTGAEAFF. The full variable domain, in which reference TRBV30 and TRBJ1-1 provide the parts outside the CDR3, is SQTIHQWPATLVQPVGSPLSLECTVEGTSNPNLYWYRQAAGRGLQLLFYSVGIGQISSEVPQNLSASRPQDRQFILSSKKLLLSDSGFYLCAWSVDTGAEAFFGQGTRLTVV.

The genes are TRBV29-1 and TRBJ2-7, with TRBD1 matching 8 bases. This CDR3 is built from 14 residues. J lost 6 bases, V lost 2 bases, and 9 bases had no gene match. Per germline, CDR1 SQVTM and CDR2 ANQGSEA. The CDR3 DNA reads TGCAGCGTTGAACAGAGGGGACAGGAGGGCGAGCAGTACTTC. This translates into CSVEQRGQEGEQYF.

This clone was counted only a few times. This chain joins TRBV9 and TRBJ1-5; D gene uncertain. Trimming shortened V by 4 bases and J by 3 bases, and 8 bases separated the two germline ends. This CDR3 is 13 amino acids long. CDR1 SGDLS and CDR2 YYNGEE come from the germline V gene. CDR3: CASSSFPNQPQHF. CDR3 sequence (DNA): TGTGCCAGCAGCTCCTTTCCCAATCAGCCCCAGCATTTT.

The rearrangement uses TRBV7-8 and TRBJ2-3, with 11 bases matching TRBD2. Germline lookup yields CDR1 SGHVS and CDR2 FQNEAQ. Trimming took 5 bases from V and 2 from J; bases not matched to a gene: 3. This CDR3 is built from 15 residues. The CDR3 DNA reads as TGTGCCAGCAGCGAGACTAGCGGGAACACAGATACGCAGTATTTT. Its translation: CASSETSGNTDTQYF.

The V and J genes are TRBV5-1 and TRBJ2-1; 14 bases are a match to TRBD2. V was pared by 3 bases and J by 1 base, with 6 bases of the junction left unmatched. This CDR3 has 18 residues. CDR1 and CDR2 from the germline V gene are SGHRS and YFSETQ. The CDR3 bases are TGCGCCAGCAGCTACACTCGGACTAGCGGGGGGTCCTACAATGAGCAGTTCTTC. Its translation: CASSYTRTSGGSYNEQFF.

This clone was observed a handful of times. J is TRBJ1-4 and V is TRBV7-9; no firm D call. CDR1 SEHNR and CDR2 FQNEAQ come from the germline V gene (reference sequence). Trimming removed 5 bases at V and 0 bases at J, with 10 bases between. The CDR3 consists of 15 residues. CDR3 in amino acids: CASSPSVTTNEKLFF. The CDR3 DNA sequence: TGTGCCAGCAGCCCCTCCGTAACAACTAATGAAAAACTGTTTTTT. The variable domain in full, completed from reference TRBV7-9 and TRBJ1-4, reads DTGVSQNPRHKITKRGQNVTFRCDPISEHNRLYWYRQTLGQGPEFLTYFQNEAQLEKSRLLSDRFSAERPKGSFSTLEIQRTEQGDSAMYLCASSPSVTTNEKLFFGSGTQLSVL.

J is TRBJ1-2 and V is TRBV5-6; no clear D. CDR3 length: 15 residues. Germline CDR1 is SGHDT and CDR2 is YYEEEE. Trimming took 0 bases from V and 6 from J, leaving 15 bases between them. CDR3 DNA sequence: TGTGCCAGCAGCTTGGGTTCCGGCGCCTCCAATGGCTACACCTTC. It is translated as CASSLGSGASNGYTF.

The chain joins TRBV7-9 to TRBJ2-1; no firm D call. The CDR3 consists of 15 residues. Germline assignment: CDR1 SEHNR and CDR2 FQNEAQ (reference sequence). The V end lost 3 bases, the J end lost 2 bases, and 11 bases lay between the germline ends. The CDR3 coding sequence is TGTGCCAGCAGCTTTAGAATTACCCCCTACAATGAGCAGTTCTTC. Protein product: CASSFRITPYNEQFF.

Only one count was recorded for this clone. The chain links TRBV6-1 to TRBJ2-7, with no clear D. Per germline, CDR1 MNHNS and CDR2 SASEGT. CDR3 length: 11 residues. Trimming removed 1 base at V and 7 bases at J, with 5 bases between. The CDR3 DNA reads TGTGCCAGCAGTGAAGTACTGGAGCAGTACTTC. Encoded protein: CASSEVLEQYF.

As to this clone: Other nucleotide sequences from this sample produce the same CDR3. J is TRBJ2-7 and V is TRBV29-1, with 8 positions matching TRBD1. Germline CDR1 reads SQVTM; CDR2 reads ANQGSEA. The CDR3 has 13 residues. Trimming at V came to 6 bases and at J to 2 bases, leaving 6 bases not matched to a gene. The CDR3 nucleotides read TGCAGCGTGGCCGGGACAGGACCCTACGAGCAGTACTTC. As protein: CSVAGTGPYEQYF.

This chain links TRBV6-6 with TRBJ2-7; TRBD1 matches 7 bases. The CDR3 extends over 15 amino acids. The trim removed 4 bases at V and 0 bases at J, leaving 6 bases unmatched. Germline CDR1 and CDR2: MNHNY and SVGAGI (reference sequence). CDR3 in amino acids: CASSLYRDSSYEQYF. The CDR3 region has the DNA TGTGCCAGCAGTTTATACCGGGACAGCTCCTACGAGCAGTACTTC.

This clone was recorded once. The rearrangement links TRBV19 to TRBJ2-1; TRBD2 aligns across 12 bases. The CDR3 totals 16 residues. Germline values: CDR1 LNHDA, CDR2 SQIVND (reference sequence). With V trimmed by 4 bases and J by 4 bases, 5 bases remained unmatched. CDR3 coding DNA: TGTGCCAGTAGTACCCGGACTAGCGGGATATACAATGAGCAGTTCTTC. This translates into CASSTRTSGIYNEQFF.

CDR3 sequence reads: CASAAFSYNEQFF. Written as DNA, the CDR3 is TGTGCCAGTGCGGCATTCTCCTACAATGAGCAGTTCTTC. The chain carries TRBV19 and TRBJ2-1; D is unclear. With 8 bases removed from V and 0 bases from J, the gap between germline ends came to 8 bases. From germline, CDR1 is LNHDA and CDR2 SQIVND (reference sequence). This CDR3 region has 13 residues.

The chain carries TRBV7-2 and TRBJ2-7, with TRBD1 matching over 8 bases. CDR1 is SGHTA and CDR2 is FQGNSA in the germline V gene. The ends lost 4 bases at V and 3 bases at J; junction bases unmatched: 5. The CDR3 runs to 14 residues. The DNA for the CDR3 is TGTGCCAGCAGCTCAGGGGGCCAGGGCTACGAGCAGTACTTC. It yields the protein CASSSGGQGYEQYF.